A selection of T cell receptor beta chains follows, all from one sample in a study of T cell responses to AZD1222 COVID-19 vaccine. Repertoires were generated with immunoSEQ multiplex PCR, while TCRdb's copy carries only in-frame clones and drops some. The sample has 70,000 to 100,000 clones, about 93% seen once; the top ten hold about 3.4%. The input for sequencing was peripheral blood, taken 28 days after the second AZD1222 dose. The receptors come from an adult who received the AZD1222 COVID-19 vaccine. Each CDR3 is given with its conserved first and last residue. Each record gives: clone size, J gene, D gene, V gene, CDR3 length, CDR3 protein, CDR3 DNA. A D gene is named only where the DNA matches it firmly. Size is omitted from some rows. Given values are once, few, many or a class for expanded clones.

>NA|TRBJ2-5|TRBD1|TRBV6-5|14
CASIRDRGRETQYF
TGTGCCAGCATCCGGGACAGGGGGAGAGAGACCCAGTACTTC
>NA|TRBJ2-2|NA|TRBV4-1|19
CASSQDAQFLKTNTGELFF
TGCGCCAGCAGCCAAGATGCACAGTTCCTAAAAACGAACACCGGGGAGCTGTTTTTT
>NA|TRBJ1-2|TRBD1|TRBV3-1/TRBV3-2|15
CASSPRQGGNYGYTF
TGTGCCAGCAGCCCTCGACAGGGCGGGAACTATGGCTACACCTTC
>NA|TRBJ1-4|NA|TRBV5-1|17
CASTDPESGTTNEKLFF
TGCGCCAGCACGGATCCTGAGTCAGGCACAACTAATGAAAAACTGTTTTTT
>NA|TRBJ1-2|NA|TRBV5-1|15
CASSLESGSNYGYTF
TGCGCCAGCAGCTTGGAGTCAGGGTCTAACTATGGCTACACCTTC
>NA|TRBJ2-5|NA|TRBV28|14
CASSFASPPGTQYF
TGTGCCAGCAGTTTTGCTAGTCCTCCAGGGACCCAGTACTTC
>NA|TRBJ2-7|NA|TRBV24-1|13
CATSDLGGYEQYF
TGTGCCACCAGTGATTTGGGGGGGTACGAGCAGTACTTC
>NA|TRBJ2-1|NA|TRBV7-9|11
CASPWWDEQFF
TGTGCCAGCCCGTGGTGGGATGAGCAGTTCTTC
>once|TRBJ2-7|NA|TRBV7-2|14
CASSLAIDRLEQYF
TGTGCCAGCAGCTTAGCGATCGACAGGTTGGAGCAGTACTTC
>once|TRBJ2-7|NA|TRBV3-1/TRBV3-2|16
CASSQDRGGDPYEQYF
TGTGCCAGCAGCCAAGACAGAGGAGGGGACCCCTACGAGCAGTACTTC
>NA|TRBJ1-3|NA|TRBV2|15
CASKLTGSSGNTIYF
TGTGCCAGCAAACTGACAGGATCTTCTGGAAACACCATATATTTT
>NA|TRBJ1-5|NA|TRBV19|13
CASRALPNQPQHF
TGTGCCAGTAGGGCCCTCCCAAATCAGCCCCAGCATTTT
>NA|TRBJ1-2|NA|TRBV15|15
CATSRGSNSNYGYTF
TGTGCCACCAGCCGTGGCTCAAACTCTAACTATGGCTACACCTTC
>NA|TRBJ1-1|NA|TRBV12-3/TRBV12-4|11
CASSQNTEAFF
TGTGCCAGCAGTCAGAACACTGAAGCTTTCTTT
>NA|TRBJ2-3|TRBD2|TRBV5-1|14
CASSLGLAPDTQYF
TGCGCCAGCAGCCTTGGACTAGCCCCAGATACGCAGTATTTT
>NA|TRBJ2-2|NA|TRBV24-1|16
CATSSSRDPNTGELFF
TGTGCCACCAGTTCCTCCCGGGACCCCAACACCGGGGAGCTGTTTTTT
>NA|TRBJ1-2|NA|TRBV27|15
CAGSPEVGLPYGYTF
TGTGCCGGCAGCCCTGAGGTGGGTCTACCCTATGGCTACACCTTC
>NA|TRBJ1-4|NA|TRBV6-6|15
CASSPQGLDGEKLFF
TGTGCCAGCAGTCCCCAGGGACTTGACGGTGAAAAACTGTTTTTT
>NA|TRBJ1-2|NA|TRBV9|13
CASSLTPSYGYTF
TGTGCCAGCAGCCTCACCCCATCCTATGGCTACACCTTC
>NA|TRBJ1-4|NA|TRBV7-2|14
CASSLVLNNEKLFF
TGTGCCAGCAGCTTAGTGCTCAATAACGAAAAACTGTTTTTT
>NA|TRBJ2-5|NA|TRBV5-1|15
CASSPGTPGGETQYF
TGCGCCAGCAGCCCTGGGACCCCAGGGGGGGAGACCCAGTACTTC
>NA|TRBJ1-1|NA|TRBV2|13
CASSDRRNTEAFF
TGTGCCAGCAGTGACCGGAGAAACACTGAAGCTTTCTTT
>NA|TRBJ2-2|NA|TRBV4-2|16
CASSQEGSGNTGELFF
TGTGCCAGCAGCCAAGAGGGGAGCGGGAACACCGGGGAGCTGTTTTTT
>NA|TRBJ2-2|NA|TRBV19|12
CASRQNTGELFF
TGTGCCAGTAGACAAAACACCGGGGAGCTGTTTTTT
>NA|TRBJ1-4|NA|TRBV19|12
CASSIQDEKLFF
TGTGCCAGTAGCATACAGGATGAAAAACTGTTTTTT
>NA|TRBJ2-3|TRBD2|TRBV27|15
CASSLRLARTGTQYF
TGTGCCAGCAGTTTAAGACTAGCACGGACCGGTACGCAGTATTTT
>NA|TRBJ2-7|NA|TRBV6-2/TRBV6-3|11
CASSHTYEQYF
TGTGCCAGCAGCCACACCTACGAGCAGTACTTC
>NA|TRBJ1-6|NA|TRBV7-2|16
CASSARQSSYNSPLHF
TGTGCCAGCAGCGCAAGACAGAGCTCCTATAATTCACCCCTCCACTTT
>NA|TRBJ2-2|NA|TRBV7-2|16
CASSSPWGGSTGELFF
TGTGCCAGCAGCTCCCCGTGGGGTGGGAGCACCGGGGAGCTGTTTTTT
>NA|TRBJ1-2|NA|TRBV4-1|15
CASSQVWGETYGYTF
TGCGCCAGCAGCCAAGTTTGGGGAGAAACTTATGGCTACACCTTC
>few|TRBJ1-2|NA|TRBV2|13
CASSVRAGHGYTF
TGTGCCAGCAGTGTTCGAGCTGGTCATGGCTACACCTTC
>NA|TRBJ1-6|NA|TRBV14|17
CASSQGGFDSYNSPLHF
TGTGCCAGCAGCCAAGGCGGCTTTGACAGCTATAATTCACCCCTCCACTTT
>NA|TRBJ2-5|NA|TRBV29-1|13
CSVEWGGRETQYF
TGCAGCGTTGAATGGGGGGGGCGCGAGACCCAGTACTTC
>NA|TRBJ2-2|TRBD2|TRBV11-2|16
CASSLRLAGGAGELFF
TGTGCCAGCAGCTTACGGCTAGCGGGGGGAGCCGGGGAGCTGTTTTTT
>NA|TRBJ2-5|NA|TRBV18|14
CASSPPAGGETQYF
TGTGCCAGCTCACCACCGGCAGGAGGCGAGACCCAGTACTTC
>NA|TRBJ2-5|NA|TRBV3-1/TRBV3-2|14
CASSPRDFPQGQYF
TGTGCCAGCAGCCCCCGGGACTTCCCCCAAGGCCAGTACTTC
>NA|TRBJ1-1|NA|TRBV5-5|16
CASSLGGAPRHTEAFF
TGTGCCAGCAGCTTGGGAGGGGCCCCCAGACACACTGAAGCTTTCTTT
>NA|TRBJ1-3|NA|TRBV19|15
CASSLSGAAGNTIYF
TGTGCCAGTAGTCTCTCGGGAGCAGCTGGAAACACCATATATTTT
>NA|TRBJ1-3|NA|TRBV10-3|16
CAISELLVGTGNTIYF
TGTGCCATCAGTGAGTTATTAGTAGGGACTGGAAACACCATATATTTT
>NA|TRBJ2-3|TRBD1|TRBV27|15
CASSKQGAETDTQYF
TGTGCCAGCAGTAAACAGGGGGCTGAGACAGATACGCAGTATTTT
>NA|TRBJ1-6|NA|TRBV19|8
CAPFALHF
TGTGCCCCCTTCGCCCTCCACTTT